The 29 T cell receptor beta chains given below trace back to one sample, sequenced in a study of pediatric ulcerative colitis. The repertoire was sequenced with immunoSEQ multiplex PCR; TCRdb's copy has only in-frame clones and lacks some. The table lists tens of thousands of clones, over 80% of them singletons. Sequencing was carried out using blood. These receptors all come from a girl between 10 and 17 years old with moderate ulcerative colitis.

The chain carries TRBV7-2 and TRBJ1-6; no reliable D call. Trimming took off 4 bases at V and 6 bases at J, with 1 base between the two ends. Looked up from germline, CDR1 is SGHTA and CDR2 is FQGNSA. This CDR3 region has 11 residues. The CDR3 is CASSSNSPLHF. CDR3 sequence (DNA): TGTGCCAGCAGCTCTAATTCACCCCTCCACTTT.

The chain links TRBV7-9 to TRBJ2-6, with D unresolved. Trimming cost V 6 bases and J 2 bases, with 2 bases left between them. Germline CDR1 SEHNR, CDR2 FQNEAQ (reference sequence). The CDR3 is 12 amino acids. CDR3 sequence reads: CASRPGANVLTF. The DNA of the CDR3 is TGTGCCAGCAGACCTGGGGCCAACGTCCTGACTTTC.

The CDR3 sequence is CASSLANEQFF. CDR3 DNA: TGTGCCAGCAGCTTAGCCAATGAGCAGTTCTTC. V and J are TRBV7-2 and TRBJ2-1; D is uncertain. V was shortened by 0 bases and J by 6 bases, with 0 bases between the two germline ends. The CDR3 totals 11 residues. Germline values: CDR1 SGHTA, CDR2 FQGNSA.

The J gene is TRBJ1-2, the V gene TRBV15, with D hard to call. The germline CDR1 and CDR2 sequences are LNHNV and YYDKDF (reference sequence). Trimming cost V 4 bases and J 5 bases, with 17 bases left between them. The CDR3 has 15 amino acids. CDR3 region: CATSTLRPQMYGYTF. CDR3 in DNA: TGTGCCACCAGCACCCTGAGGCCACAGATGTATGGCTACACCTTC.

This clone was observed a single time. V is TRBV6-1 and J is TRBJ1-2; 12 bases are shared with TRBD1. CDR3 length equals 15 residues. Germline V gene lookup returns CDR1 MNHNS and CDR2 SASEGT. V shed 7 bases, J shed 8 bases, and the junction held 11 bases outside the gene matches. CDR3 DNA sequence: TGTGCCAGCACCTTGAAGGGACAGGGGGCGCAGGGCTACACCTTC. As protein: CASTLKGQGAQGYTF.

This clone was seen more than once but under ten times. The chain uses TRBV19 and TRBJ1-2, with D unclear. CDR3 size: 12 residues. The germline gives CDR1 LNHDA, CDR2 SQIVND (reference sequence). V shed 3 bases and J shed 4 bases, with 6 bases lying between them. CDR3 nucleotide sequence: TGTGCCAGTAGTATGACCGCCTATGGCTACACCTTC. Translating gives CASSMTAYGYTF.

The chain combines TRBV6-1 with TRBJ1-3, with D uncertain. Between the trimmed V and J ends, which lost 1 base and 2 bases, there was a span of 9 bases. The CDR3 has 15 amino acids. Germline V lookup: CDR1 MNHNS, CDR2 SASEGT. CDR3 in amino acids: CASSEVIGPGNTIYF. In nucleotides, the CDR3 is TGTGCCAGCAGTGAAGTGATAGGGCCTGGAAACACCATATATTTT.

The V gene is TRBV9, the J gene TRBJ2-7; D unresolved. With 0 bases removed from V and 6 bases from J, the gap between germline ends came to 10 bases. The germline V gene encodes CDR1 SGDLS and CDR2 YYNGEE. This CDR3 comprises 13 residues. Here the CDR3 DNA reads TGTGCCAGCAGCGTAGGGCAGCGAGGCGAGCAGTACTTC. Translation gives CASSVGQRGEQYF.

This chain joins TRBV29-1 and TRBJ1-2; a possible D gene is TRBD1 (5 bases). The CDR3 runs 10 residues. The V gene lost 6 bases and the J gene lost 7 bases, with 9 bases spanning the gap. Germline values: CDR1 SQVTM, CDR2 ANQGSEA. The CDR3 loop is CSVGVGGYTF. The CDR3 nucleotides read TGCAGCGTGGGGGTAGGTGGCTACACCTTC.

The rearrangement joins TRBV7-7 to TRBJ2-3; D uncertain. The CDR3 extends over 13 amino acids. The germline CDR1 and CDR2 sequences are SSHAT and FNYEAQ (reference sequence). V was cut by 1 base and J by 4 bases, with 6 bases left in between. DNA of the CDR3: TGTGCCAGCAGCTTAGGGGGTCCAGATACGCAGTATTTT. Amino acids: CASSLGGPDTQYF.

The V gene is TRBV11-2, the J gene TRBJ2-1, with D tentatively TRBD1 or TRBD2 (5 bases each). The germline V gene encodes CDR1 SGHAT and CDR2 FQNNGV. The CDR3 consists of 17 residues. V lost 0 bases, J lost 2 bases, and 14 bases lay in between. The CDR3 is CASSLDQWGRTYNEQFF. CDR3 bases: TGTGCCAGCAGCTTAGATCAATGGGGACGGACCTACAATGAGCAGTTCTTC.

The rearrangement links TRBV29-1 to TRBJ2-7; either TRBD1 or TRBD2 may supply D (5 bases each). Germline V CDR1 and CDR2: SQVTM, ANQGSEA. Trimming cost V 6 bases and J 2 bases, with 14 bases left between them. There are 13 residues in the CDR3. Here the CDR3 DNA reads TGCAGCGTCATCCGGGACGGTACCTACGAGCAGTACTTC. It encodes CSVIRDGTYEQYF.

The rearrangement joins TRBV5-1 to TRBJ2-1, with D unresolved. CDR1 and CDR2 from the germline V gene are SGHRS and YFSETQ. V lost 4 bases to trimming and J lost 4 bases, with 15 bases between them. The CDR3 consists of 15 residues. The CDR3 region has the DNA TGCGCCAGCAGCCCAGTGAGCATAGCATACAATGAGCAGTTCTTC. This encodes CASSPVSIAYNEQFF.

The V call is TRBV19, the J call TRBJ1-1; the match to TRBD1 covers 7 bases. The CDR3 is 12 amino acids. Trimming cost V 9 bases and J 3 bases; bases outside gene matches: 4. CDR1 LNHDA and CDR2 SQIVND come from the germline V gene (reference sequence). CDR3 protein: CASTGVYTEAFF. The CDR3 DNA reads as TGTGCCAGCACAGGGGTCTACACTGAAGCTTTCTTT.

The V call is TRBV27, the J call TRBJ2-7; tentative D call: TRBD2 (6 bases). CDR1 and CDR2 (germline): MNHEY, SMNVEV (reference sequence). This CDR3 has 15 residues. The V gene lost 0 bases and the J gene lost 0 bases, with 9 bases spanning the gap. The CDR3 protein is CASSLSAGFSYEQYF. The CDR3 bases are TGTGCCAGCAGTTTATCAGCGGGCTTCTCCTACGAGCAGTACTTC.

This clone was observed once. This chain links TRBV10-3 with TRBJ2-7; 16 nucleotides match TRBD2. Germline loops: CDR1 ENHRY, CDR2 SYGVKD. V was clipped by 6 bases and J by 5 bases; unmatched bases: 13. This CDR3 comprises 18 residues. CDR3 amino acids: CAISPGLAGGTSYDEQYF. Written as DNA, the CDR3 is TGTGCCATCAGCCCGGGACTAGCGGGGGGGACCTCCTACGACGAGCAGTACTTC.

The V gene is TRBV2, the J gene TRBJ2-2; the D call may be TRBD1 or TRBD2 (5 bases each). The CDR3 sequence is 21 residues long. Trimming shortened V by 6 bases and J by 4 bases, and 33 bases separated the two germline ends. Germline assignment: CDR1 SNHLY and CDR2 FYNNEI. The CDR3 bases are TGTGCCAGCAGGGGACGGGGACCCCTAATCTTCTTACGTTCGAGCACCGGGGAGCTGTTTTTT. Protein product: CASRGRGPLIFLRSSTGELFF. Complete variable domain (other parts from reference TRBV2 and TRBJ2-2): EPEVTQTPSHQVTQMGQEVILRCVPISNHLYFYWYRQILGQKVEFLVSFYNNEISEKSEIFDDQFSVERPDGSNFTLKIRSTKLEDSAMYFCASRGRGPLIFLRSSTGELFFGEGSRLTVL.

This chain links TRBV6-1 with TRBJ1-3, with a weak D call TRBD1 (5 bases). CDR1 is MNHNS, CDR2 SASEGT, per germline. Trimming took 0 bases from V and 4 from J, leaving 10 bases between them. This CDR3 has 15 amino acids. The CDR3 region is CASSEAGRSGNTIYF. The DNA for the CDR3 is TGTGCCAGCAGTGAAGCGGGACGCTCAGGAAACACCATATATTTT.

This CDR3 is CASSMDTPGYEQYF. In DNA form, the CDR3 reads TGTGCCAGTAGTATGGACACCCCCGGTTACGAGCAGTACTTC. The chain combines TRBV19 with TRBJ2-7; possibly TRBD1 for D (5 bases). The germline V gene encodes CDR1 LNHDA and CDR2 SQIVND (reference sequence). The V end was cut by 3 bases, the J end by 4 bases, with 13 bases between. This CDR3 spans 14 amino acids.

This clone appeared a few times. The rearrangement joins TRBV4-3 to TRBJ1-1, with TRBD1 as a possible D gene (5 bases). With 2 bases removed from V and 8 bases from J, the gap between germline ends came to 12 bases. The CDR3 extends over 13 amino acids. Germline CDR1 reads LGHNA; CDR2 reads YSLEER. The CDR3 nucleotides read TGCGCCAGCAGCCAACTACCAGGGACCGAAGCTTTCTTT. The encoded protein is CASSQLPGTEAFF.

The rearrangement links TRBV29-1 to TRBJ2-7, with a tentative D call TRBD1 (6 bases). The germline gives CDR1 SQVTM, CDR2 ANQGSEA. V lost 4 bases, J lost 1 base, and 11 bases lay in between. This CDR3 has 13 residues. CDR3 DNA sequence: TGCAGCGTTGTGGGGACACTTTCCTACGAGCAGTACTTC. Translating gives CSVVGTLSYEQYF.

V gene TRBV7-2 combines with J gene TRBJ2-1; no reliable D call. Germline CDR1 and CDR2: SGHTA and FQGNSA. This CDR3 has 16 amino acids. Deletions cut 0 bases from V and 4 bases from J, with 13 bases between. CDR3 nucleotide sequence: TGTGCCAGCAGCTTAGCTTCTACTGCGGCTTACAATGAGCAGTTCTTC. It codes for CASSLASTAAYNEQFF.

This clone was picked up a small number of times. The CDR3 sequence: CASSLSSGGTEAFF. CDR3 coding DNA: TGTGCCAGCAGTTTATCGAGCGGGGGAACTGAAGCTTTCTTT. The chain joins TRBV27 to TRBJ1-1; D is perhaps TRBD1 (5 bases). Germline CDR1 reads MNHEY; CDR2 reads SMNVEV (reference sequence). Trimming removed 0 bases from V and 5 bases from J, with 10 bases in between. The CDR3 totals 14 residues.

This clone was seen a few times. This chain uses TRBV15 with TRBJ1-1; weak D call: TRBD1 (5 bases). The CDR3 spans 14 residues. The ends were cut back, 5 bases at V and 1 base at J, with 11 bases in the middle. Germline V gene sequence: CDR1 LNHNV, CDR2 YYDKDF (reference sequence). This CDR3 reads CATSVRGENTEAFF. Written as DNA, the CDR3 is TGTGCCACCAGCGTTCGGGGGGAGAACACTGAAGCTTTCTTT.

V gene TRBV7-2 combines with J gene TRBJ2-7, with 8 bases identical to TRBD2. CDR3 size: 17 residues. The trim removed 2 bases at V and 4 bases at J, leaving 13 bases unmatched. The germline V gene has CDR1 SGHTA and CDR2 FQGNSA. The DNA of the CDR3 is TGTGCCAGCAGCTTACGTGTCAGCGGGGGCGATCTTTACGAGCAGTACTTC. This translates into CASSLRVSGGDLYEQYF.

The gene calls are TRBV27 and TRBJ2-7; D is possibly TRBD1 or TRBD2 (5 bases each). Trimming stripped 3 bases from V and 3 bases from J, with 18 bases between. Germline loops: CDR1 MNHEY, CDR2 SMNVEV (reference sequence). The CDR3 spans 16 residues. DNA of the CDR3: TGTGCCAGCAGTTTTCTCGGGGCCCTGAGTCTCTACGAGCAGTACTTC. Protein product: CASSFLGALSLYEQYF.

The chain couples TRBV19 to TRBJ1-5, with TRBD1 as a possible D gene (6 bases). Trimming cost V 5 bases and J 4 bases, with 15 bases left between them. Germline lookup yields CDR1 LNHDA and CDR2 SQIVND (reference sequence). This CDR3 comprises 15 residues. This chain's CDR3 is CASSLIHQGNQPQHF. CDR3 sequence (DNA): TGTGCCAGTAGTTTAATACACCAGGGGAATCAGCCCCAGCATTTT.

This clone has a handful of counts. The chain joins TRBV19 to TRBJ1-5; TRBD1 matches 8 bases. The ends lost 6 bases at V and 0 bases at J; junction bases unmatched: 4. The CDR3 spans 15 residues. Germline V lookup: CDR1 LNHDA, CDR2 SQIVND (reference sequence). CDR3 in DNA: TGTGCCAGTAGCGACAGGGGAGTTAGCAATCAGCCCCAGCATTTT. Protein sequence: CASSDRGVSNQPQHF.

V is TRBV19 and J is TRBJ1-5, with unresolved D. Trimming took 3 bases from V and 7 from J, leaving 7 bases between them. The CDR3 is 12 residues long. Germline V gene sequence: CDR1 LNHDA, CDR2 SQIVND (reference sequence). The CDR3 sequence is CASSMRRQPQHF. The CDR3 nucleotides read TGTGCCAGTAGTATGAGGAGACAGCCCCAGCATTTT.